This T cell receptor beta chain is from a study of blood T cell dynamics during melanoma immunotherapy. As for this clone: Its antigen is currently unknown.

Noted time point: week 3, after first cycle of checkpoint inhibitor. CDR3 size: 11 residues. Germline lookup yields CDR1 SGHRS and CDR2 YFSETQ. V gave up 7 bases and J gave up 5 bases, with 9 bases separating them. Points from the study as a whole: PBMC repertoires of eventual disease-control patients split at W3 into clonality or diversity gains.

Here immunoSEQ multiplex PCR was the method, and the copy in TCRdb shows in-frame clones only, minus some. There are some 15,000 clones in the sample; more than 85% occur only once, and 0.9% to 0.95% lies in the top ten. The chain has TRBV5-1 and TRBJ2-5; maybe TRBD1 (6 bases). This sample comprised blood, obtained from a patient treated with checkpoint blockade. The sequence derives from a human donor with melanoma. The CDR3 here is CASATGETQYF. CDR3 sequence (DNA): TGCGCCAGCGCTACAGGGGAGACCCAGTACTTC.